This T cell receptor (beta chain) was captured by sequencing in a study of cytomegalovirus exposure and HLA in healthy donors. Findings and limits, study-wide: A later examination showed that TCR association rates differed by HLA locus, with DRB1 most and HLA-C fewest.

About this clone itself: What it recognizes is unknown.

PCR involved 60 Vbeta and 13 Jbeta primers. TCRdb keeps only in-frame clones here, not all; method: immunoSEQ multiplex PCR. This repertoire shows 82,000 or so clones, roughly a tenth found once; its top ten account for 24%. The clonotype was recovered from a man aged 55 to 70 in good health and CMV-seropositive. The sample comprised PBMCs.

The CDR3 sequence: CASSLWREGAYEQFF. The CDR3, as DNA: TGTGCCAGCAGCTTATGGCGGGAGGGTGCTTATGAGCAGTTCTTC. The chain combines TRBV11-1 with TRBJ2-1; 9 bases line up with TRBD2. V lost 2 bases and J lost 8; bases outside the gene matches: 7. The CDR3 consists of 15 residues. Germline CDR1 reads SGHAT; CDR2 reads FQDESV (reference sequence).